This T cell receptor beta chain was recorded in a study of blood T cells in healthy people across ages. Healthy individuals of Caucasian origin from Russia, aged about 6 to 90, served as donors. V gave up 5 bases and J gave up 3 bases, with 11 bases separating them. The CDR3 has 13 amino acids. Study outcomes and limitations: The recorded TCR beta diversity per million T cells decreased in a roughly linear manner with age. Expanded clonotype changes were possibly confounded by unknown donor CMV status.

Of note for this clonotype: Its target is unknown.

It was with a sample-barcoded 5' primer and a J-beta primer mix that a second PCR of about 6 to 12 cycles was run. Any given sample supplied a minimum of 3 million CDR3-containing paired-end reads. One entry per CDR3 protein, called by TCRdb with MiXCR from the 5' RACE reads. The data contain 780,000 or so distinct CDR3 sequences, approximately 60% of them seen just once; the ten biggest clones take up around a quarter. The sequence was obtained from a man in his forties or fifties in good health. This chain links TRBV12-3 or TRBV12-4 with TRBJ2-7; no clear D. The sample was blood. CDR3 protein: CASSPRVYYEQYF. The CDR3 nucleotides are TGTGCCAGCAGTCCTCGGGTTTACTACGAGCAGTACTTC.